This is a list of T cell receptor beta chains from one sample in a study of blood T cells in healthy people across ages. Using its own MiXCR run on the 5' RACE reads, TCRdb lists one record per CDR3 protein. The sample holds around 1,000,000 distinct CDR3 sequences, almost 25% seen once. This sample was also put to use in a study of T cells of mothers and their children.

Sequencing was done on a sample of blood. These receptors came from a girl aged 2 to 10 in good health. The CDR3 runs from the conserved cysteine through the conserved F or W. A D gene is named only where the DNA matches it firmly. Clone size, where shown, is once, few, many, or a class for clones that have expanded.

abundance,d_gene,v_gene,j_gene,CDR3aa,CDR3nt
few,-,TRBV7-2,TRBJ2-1,CASSFVPLDEQFF,TGTGCCAGCAGCTTTGTCCCCCTGGATGAGCAGTTCTTC
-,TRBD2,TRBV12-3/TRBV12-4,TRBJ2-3,CASSRSGSRADTQYF,TGTGCCAGCAGTCGGAGCGGGAGTAGGGCAGATACGCAGTATTTT
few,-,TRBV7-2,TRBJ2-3,CASSLVDLDTQYF,TGTGCCAGCAGCTTAGTAGATTTAGATACGCAGTATTTT
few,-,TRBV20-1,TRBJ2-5,CSAGTSPRSETQYF,TGCAGTGCCGGGACGTCCCCGAGGTCAGAGACCCAGTACTTC
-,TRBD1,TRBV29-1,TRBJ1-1,CSVGHGTAGEAFF,TGCAGCGTTGGGCACGGGACAGCCGGTGAAGCTTTCTTT
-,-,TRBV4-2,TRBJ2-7,CASSQDGSPGFSEQYF,TGTGCCAGCAGCCAAGATGGTTCGCCAGGTTTCTCCGAGCAGTACTTC
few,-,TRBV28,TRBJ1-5,CASSPGQTPQHF,TGTGCCAGCAGTCCCGGCCAGACGCCCCAGCATTTT
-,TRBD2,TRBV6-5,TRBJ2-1,CASSYIAGVGNEQFF,TGTGCCAGCAGTTACATAGCGGGGGTCGGCAATGAGCAGTTCTTC
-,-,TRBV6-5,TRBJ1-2,CASSKDPDSDYNYGYTF,TGTGCCAGCAGTAAGGACCCGGACAGCGACTATAACTATGGCTACACCTTC
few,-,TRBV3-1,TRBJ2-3,CASSQVDYGPRDTQYF,TGTGCCAGCAGCCAAGTGGACTACGGCCCCCGAGATACGCAGTATTTT
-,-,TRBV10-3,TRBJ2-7,CAISELNSYEQYF,TGTGCCATCAGTGAGCTGAATTCCTACGAGCAGTACTTC
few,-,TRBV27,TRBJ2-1,CASSLTGEGRGNNPEQFF,TGTGCCAGCAGTTTGACGGGAGAAGGTCGAGGGAATAATCCTGAGCAGTTCTTC
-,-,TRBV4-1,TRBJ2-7,CASSQVTGQGNNEQYF,TGCGCCAGCAGCCAAGTAACCGGGCAGGGGAATAACGAGCAGTACTTC
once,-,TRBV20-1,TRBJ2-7,CSATQDSYEQYF,TGCAGTGCTACCCAGGACTCCTACGAGCAGTACTTC
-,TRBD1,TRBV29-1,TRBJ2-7,CSGTFRGSSYEQYF,TGCAGCGGTACCTTCAGGGGGAGCTCCTACGAGCAGTACTTC
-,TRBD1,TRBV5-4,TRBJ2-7,CASSLGDRVSYEQYF,TGTGCCAGCAGCTTGGGCGACAGGGTATCCTACGAGCAGTACTTC
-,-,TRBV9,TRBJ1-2,CASSVWDGYGYTF,TGTGCCAGCAGCGTATGGGACGGCTATGGCTACACCTTC
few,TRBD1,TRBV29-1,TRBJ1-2,CSANTGDYGYTF,TGCAGCGCGAACACAGGGGACTATGGCTACACCTTC
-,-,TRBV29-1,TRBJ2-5,CSVEDRREETQYF,TGCAGCGTTGAAGATCGCAGGGAAGAGACCCAGTACTTC
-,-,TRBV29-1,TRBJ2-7,CSVDIGSTYEQYF,TGCAGCGTTGATATCGGTTCAACCTACGAGCAGTACTTC
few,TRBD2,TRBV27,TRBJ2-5,CASSGAGEEFGETQYF,TGTGCCAGCAGCGGGGCGGGGGAAGAATTTGGCGAGACCCAGTACTTC
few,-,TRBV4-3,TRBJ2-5,CASSQDVGRLAGETQYF,TGCGCCAGCAGCCAAGATGTGGGGCGGTTGGCCGGAGAGACCCAGTACTTC
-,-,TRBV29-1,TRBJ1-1,CSGDQLNTEAFF,TGCAGCGGAGACCAACTCAACACTGAAGCTTTCTTT
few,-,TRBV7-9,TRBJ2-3,CASITGSGIRTDTQYF,TGTGCCAGCATCACAGGGAGCGGGATCCGCACAGATACGCAGTATTTT